This entry is about one TCR beta chain. Its antigen is unknown. It has no much larger one-base neighbor in the sample; base qualities were not kept. Library generation was performed with the immunoSEQ multiplex PCR assay. A mixture of 60 forward primers for TCR Vbeta segments and 13 reverse primers for TCR Jbeta segments was used in the multiplex PCR. The CDR3 region of rearranged TCR beta genes was amplified from genomic DNA by a multiplex PCR assay. Amplified TCR beta libraries were sequenced as 87-base-pair reads on the Illumina HiSeq System. From the authors' description of their analysis: Across the roughly 700 repertoires, a later analysis counted tens of millions of unique TCR beta chains, roughly 11 million of which were shared by at least two donors. Raw reads were error-corrected and collapsed into unique sequences by a nearest-neighbor algorithm in which closely related sequences were merged to remove PCR and sequencing errors. CDR3 sequences were aligned to IMGT reference sequences to assign V, D and J gene segments. For a sequence to be retained, at least a six-nucleotide match to both a V gene segment and a J gene segment was required. Rearrangements were classified as productive when the CDR3 lacked stop codons and remained in frame with V and J, and all other rearrangements were classified as non-productive. CDR3 was defined according to IMGT convention as the region running from the second conserved V-encoded cysteine to the conserved J-encoded phenylalanine. Sequences without an unambiguous match to a single V gene segment were excluded from the earlier analysis of over 500 of the donors. An earlier analysis of 587 of the donors called V segments functional above 56.7% productive rearrangements and segregating when the between-donor standard deviation exceeded 5%. A statistical classification framework was developed to diagnose cytomegalovirus status using the catalog of TCR beta chain sequences. V and J gene assignment, in a later analysis, came from comparing TCR nucleotide sequences with IMGT/GENE-DB human TR gene sequences. A later analysis assigned CDR3 sequences and most-parsimonious VDJ recombination scenarios with the TCRdist pipeline. In a later analysis, each TCR beta chain was defined by its CDR3 amino acid sequence together with its V-gene family, and reads without a unique V-gene family were excluded. As a way to deal with suspected cross-contamination and a sequencing artifact, a later analysis dropped under 600 nucleotide sequences that were highly shared and had low generation probability. For each public chain, a later analysis derived a clonal expansion index from normalized ranks of inferred template counts within each repertoire. Generation probabilities in a later analysis came from a VDJ recombination model fitted to out-of-frame rearrangements, and those results were checked against IGoR. A later analysis scored TCR-TCR, TCR-HLA and TCR-CMV co-occurrence with hypergeometric tests, applying a repertoire-size bias correction to TCR pairs. False discovery rates were estimated in a later analysis by permuting HLA or CMV assignments 20 times. In a later analysis, co-occurring TCRs were grouped with DBSCAN, and TCRdist sequence similarity was added when clustering was performed within HLA-allele-positive subsets. For co-occurrence clustering, repertoires with fewer than 30,000 or more than 120,000 public chains were excluded, along with roughly five repertoires with anomalous nucleotide sharing. What TCRdb holds here is the immuneACCESS table cut down to in-frame rearrangements. Part of the clones is not present; checked against another copy, under half of the missing clones reflect an unresolved V gene, and the others are unexplained. V and J calls and clone size come straight from that table; D and trimming were deduced from the DNA. This sample lists about 59,000 clones; 80% were detected once. The leading ten clones occupy around 4.2% of the sample.

This sample is drawn from a study of cytomegalovirus exposure and HLA in healthy donors listed by TCRdb under 2017. Looking at the study overall: In an earlier analysis of under 750 of the donors, around 290 Gb of sequence data and 95 million to 130 million unique TCR beta sequences from roughly 180 million T cells were reported. Roughly 300 gigabases of sequencing data and 80 million or so unique TCR sequences were included in an early release covering roughly 600 HLA-typed donors. Of the 300 to 450 genotyped donors, about 80% fell in the genetic ancestry cluster associated with self-reported Caucasian donors. The study was designed to test whether signatures of past pathogen exposure could be identified by cataloging public T cell receptors. The study used immunosequencing to profile the T cell repertoires of some 600 subjects and linked those repertoires to cytomegalovirus serostatus. In addition to the first cohort of several hundred subjects, a separate validation cohort of approximately 120 different subjects was used. To predict cytomegalovirus infection status, the study combined high-throughput TCR immunosequencing, statistical association of individual TCRs with disease status, and machine learning. To study patterns of TCR occurrence, a later analysis re-analyzed previously published TCR beta repertoires from around 670 donors and added high-resolution HLA genotyping. In the later analysis, no new phenotypic data were used to find candidate immune exposures; instead, reliance was placed on TCR beta sequences and their occurrence across donors. To decide whether each TCR beta V gene segment behaved as functional or pseudogenic, an earlier analysis of 587 of the donors relied on high-throughput TCR beta sequencing. Alongside the repertoire data, information on donor age, sex, ethnicity and CMV serostatus was compiled. Genome-wide SNP genotypes for about 60% of the roughly 670 donors were used in a later genetic analysis, which treated that subset as a discovery cohort. All discovery cohort repertoires had been generated on a single sequencing platform. Both class I and class II loci were covered by HLA typing, at four-digit resolution. Typing coverage varied by locus: roughly 620-640 donors for A, B, C, DRB1 and DQB1; 522 for DQA1; around 570 for DPA1; around 490 for DPB1. Four to six DR-DQ haplotypes were handled as single units for association and clustering, since linkage in the cohort was strong. Among under 450 genotyped donors of the cohort, an average of about 240,000 unique TCR beta nucleotide sequences were sequenced per donor, roughly 20% of them non-productive. Findings and caveats that apply to the study as a whole: When HLA alleles, especially DR and DQ, strongly co-occurred, attributing TCR associations to individual alleles was difficult. While some public TCRs were present in many individuals, most TCR sequences turned up only very rarely across donors. Some IMGT-functional V segments, including TRBV6-2 and TRBV6-3, could not be distinguished by the 87-base-pair reads and were therefore excluded. Roughly uniform sequencing depth across donors was assumed in presence/absence analyses, although this assumption may not hold. In a later genetic analysis, a missense DCLRE1C variant was associated with V-gene and J-gene trimming of TCR beta chains, and the association was replicated in an independent cohort. A later analysis found that TCR association rates varied across HLA loci, with DRB1 alleles showing the most associated TCRs and HLA-C alleles the fewest. A group of highly shared sequence variants was considered likely to be a technical artifact of the sequencing pipeline. In vitro tests confirmed that a few of the cytomegalovirus-associated TCR beta chains recognize cytomegalovirus antigens. In a later analysis, several top co-occurrence clusters were reported to appear linked to parvovirus B19, influenza, CMV and Epstein-Barr virus. Correlated functional status among segregating V segments might reflect linkage disequilibrium, but an unknown experimental factor could not be ruled out. In both the original and validation cohorts, the classifier was reported to diagnose cytomegalovirus status with high specificity and sensitivity. Because counts were too low, about 18 rarely observed V segments, including chromosome 9 orphons, were excluded from the earlier analysis of 587 of the donors. In a later genetic analysis, fewer N-insertions in productive TCRs were reported among donors in an Asian-associated ancestry cluster than the roughly 640-donor mean. A later analysis found that most CMV-associated TCR beta chains appeared HLA-restricted, with HLA associations seemingly driven largely by CMV exposure. It was suggested by the authors that the approach could potentially be generalized to other disease states and immunological phenotypes. Because HLA typing was unavailable for some donors at each locus, only the typed subset was used in association tests. Broadly in line with IMGT annotations, most TCR beta V segments showed up in productive rearrangements about 87% or about 30% of the time in an earlier analysis of around 600 of the donors. The study listed 150 to 200 TCR beta chains as associated with cytomegalovirus. A further reported finding was that TCR beta sequences accurately predicted the HLA-A and HLA-B alleles for most subjects in the first cohort. In a later analysis, HLA-associated TCR beta chains were found to be more clonally expanded and to have lower generation probabilities than equally common non-associated chains. For the cohort, immune exposure information was limited to CMV serostatus. In a later analysis, around 17,000 TCR beta sequences were associated with specific HLA alleles at a false discovery rate of 0.05. The cohort was sequenced for TCR beta chains only, and without alpha or paired-chain data the features that could be detected were limited.

CDR1 and CDR2 (SNHLY, FYNNEI) derive from the germline V gene. The CDR3 measures 12 amino acids from cysteine to phenylalanine. Only the CDR3 DNA is retained, 36 bases long and in frame from the first base. V loses 6 bases of germline sequence and J loses 11 bases, and the interval between the two ends is 13 bases. The cohort was made up of 500 to 800 healthy bone marrow donors. At the time of sampling, every cohort member was nominally healthy, though immune exposures that went unrecorded were likely present. The donor was CMV seronegative and belonged to the group of approximately 320 seronegative cohort members. A peripheral blood sample was collected from each donor, and TCR beta sequencing was performed on peripheral blood mononuclear cells. The Qiagen DNeasy Blood Extraction Kit was used to extract genomic DNA from the blood cell samples.

The chain joins TRBV2 to TRBJ1-4, and possibly TRBD1, on 5 matching bases. Sequenced material: PBMCs. This receptor was obtained from a woman between 40 and 55 years old in good health and CMV-seronegative. This receptor carries the CDR3 CASRDTGEKLFF. The DNA sequence reads TGTGCCAGCAGGGACACCGGTGAGAAACTGTTTTTT.